This T cell receptor (beta chain) stems from a study of blood T cell repertoires in COVID-19. This CDR3 has 16 residues. Germline trimming cut 4 bases from V and 0 bases from J; bases unmatched to any gene: 5. Looked up from germline, CDR1 is KGHDR and CDR2 is SFDVKD. Profiled with immunoSEQ multiplex PCR; TCRdb holds only in-frame clones, not every one. This table holds tens of thousands of clones, nearly 90% found once. Material for sequencing was peripheral blood. The TCR originated in a woman of 80 years or more with active COVID-19. V and J are TRBV24-1 and TRBJ2-1; TRBD2 matches at 7 bases. As DNA, the CDR3 is TGTGCCACCAGTGAACCTAGCGGAAGCTCCTACAATGAGCAGTTCTTC. The encoded protein is CATSEPSGSSYNEQFF.